This T cell receptor (beta chain) stems from a study of T cell responses to AZD1222 COVID-19 vaccine. Some clones are missing from TCRdb's copy, which holds only in-frame ones; the method was immunoSEQ multiplex PCR. The table has 100,000 to 150,000 clones, 80% to 90% seen once; the top ten hold more than 9.5%. For this clone: Its antigen is undetermined.

In germline, CDR1 is LGHNA, CDR2 YNFKEQ. V lost 0 bases and J lost 0, with 17 bases in between. The CDR3 consists of 18 residues. Points from the study as a whole: Vaccine-related CD4 TCRs covered spike, predominating at 160-218 and 743-854. Repertoires were obtained only post-peak T cell response. Clonal diversity was possibly underestimated, and white British individuals and females predominated among donors.

The V and J genes are TRBV4-2 and TRBJ1-1; tentatively, D is TRBD1 (6 bases). The source is an adult in good health. The sequencing here drew on peripheral blood, taken on day 0 of MenACWY control vaccination. CDR3 protein: CASSQEGGRIGLNTEAFF. The CDR3 DNA reads TGTGCCAGCAGCCAAGAAGGGGGAAGGATAGGTTTGAACACTGAAGCTTTCTTT.